This TCR beta chain was recorded in a study of CD8 T cells in Susac syndrome. Whole-study findings and limits: The CD4+ T cell repertoires from Susac syndrome exhibited no clonal expansion.

With respect to this clonotype: Its target is not known.

The germline V gene encodes CDR1 DFQATT and CDR2 SNEGSKA (reference sequence). V lost 6 bases and J lost 7; bases outside the gene matches: 11. CDR3 length: 14 residues. Random hexamers were used to reverse transcribe the RNA input (about 0.5 to 1 ug). One entry per CDR3 protein, called by TCRdb with MiXCR from the immunoSEQ multiplex PCR reads. The data contain about 120,000 distinct CDR3 sequences, over 95% of them seen just once; the ten biggest clones take up 0.12% to 0.15%. Sequencing of TCR beta, carried out with a high-throughput approach, was applied to CD8+ and CD4+ T cells from the blood. Sequencing was done on a sample of CD4+ T cells from PBMCs. The chain carries TRBV20-1 and TRBJ2-1; 8 nucleotides align to TRBD2. The receptor comes from a human donor with Susac syndrome. The CDR3: CSARLAGGRNEQFF. For the CDR3, the DNA is TGCAGTGCCCGCTTGGCGGGAGGCAGAAATGAGCAGTTCTTC.